Listed here are 2 T cell receptor beta chains from one sample, sequenced in a study of Ad26.COV2.S vaccination and SARS-CoV-2 variants. As to treatment: roughly 18 received Ad26.COV2.S at low or high dose, single or two shots; several received placebo; per-sample allocation not given. It was on day 63 after the first vaccine or placebo injection that samples were taken. Measured with immunoSEQ multiplex PCR; TCRdb has only the in-frame clones, and not every one. The data contain approximately 300,000 clones, about 82% of them singletons. Material: peripheral blood, obtained in a trial of Ad26.COV2.S vaccine versus placebo. The receptors shown here come from a person between 18 and 65 years old who received the Ad26.COV2.S COVID-19 vaccine or a placebo.

V gene TRBV5-1 combines with J gene TRBJ2-5, with D possibly being TRBD2 (6 bases). Germline assignment: CDR1 SGHRS and CDR2 YFSETQ. The germline V and J ends were trimmed by 0 bases and 5 bases, with 14 bases remaining between them. CDR3 size: 15 residues. The CDR3 region is CASSLAGLALETQYF. The CDR3 DNA reads TGCGCCAGCAGCTTGGCCGGGCTAGCGTTGGAGACCCAGTACTTC.

The CDR3: CASSLGPSGEGYTF. The CDR3, as DNA: TGTGCCAGCAGCTTAGGCCCCTCGGGGGAGGGCTACACCTTC. The rearrangement links TRBV11-3 to TRBJ1-2, with a tentative D call TRBD1 (5 bases). The CDR3 is 14 residues long. Trimming stripped 1 base from V and 8 bases from J, with 14 bases between. The germline gives CDR1 SGHNT, CDR2 YENEEA.